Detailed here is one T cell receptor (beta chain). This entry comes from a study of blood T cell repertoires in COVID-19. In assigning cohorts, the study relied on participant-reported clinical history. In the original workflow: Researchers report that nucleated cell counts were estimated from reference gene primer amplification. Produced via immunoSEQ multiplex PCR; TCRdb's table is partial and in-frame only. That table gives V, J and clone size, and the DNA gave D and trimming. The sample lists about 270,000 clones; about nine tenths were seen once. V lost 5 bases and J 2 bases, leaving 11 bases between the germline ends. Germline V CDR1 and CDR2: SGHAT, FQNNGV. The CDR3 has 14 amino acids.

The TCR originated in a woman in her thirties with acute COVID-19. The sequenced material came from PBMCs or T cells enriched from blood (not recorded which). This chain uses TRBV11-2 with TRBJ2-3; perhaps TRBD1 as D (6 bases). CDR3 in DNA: TGTGCCAGCAGCCCAGGGGCCACCACAGATACGCAGTATTTT. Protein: CASSPGATTDTQYF.